A selection of T cell receptor beta chains follows, all from one sample in a study of T cell repertoires in ileal Crohn's disease. TCRdb keeps only in-frame clones here, not all; method: immunoSEQ multiplex PCR. The sample has 14,000 or so clones, roughly four fifths seen once. Sequenced: ileal tissue. All receptors come from an adult with Crohn's disease. CDR3s include the opening cysteine and the closing phenylalanine or tryptophan. A D gene is named only where the DNA matches it firmly. Some rows have no size entry. The others give once, few or many, or a class for an expanded clone.

cdr3_aa cdr3_nt v_call d_call clone_size j_call
CASSPHRIPDTQYF TGTGCCAGCTCACCCCACAGAATCCCAGATACGCAGTATTTT TRBV18 . . TRBJ2-3
CASRTTGSGGYTF TGTGCCAGCAGAACTACAGGTTCGGGTGGCTACACCTTC TRBV27 . . TRBJ1-2
CARRGSDRNTEAFF TGTGCCAGGAGGGGTTCAGATAGGAACACTGAAGCTTTCTTT TRBV6-1 . . TRBJ1-1
CASSLKQGYEQYF TGTGCCAGCAGCCTTAAACAGGGGTACGAGCAGTACTTC TRBV7-3 TRBD1 few TRBJ2-7
CSAEALNGYTF TGCAGCGCAGAGGCCCTCAATGGCTACACCTTC TRBV29-1 . . TRBJ1-2
CASSFVGGRNTGELFF TGTGCCAGCAGTTTTGTAGGGGGGAGGAACACCGGGGAGCTGTTTTTT TRBV27 . few TRBJ2-2
CASSVGGQETQYF TGCGCCAGCAGTGTCGGGGGCCAAGAGACCCAGTACTTC TRBV10-1 . . TRBJ2-5
CASSGGGAREQFF TGTGCCAGCTCGGGCGGGGGGGCACGGGAGCAGTTCTTC TRBV6-5 TRBD2 . TRBJ2-1
CASTLDTGSYNEQFF TGTGCCAGCACCTTAGACACTGGCTCCTACAATGAGCAGTTCTTC TRBV6-1 . . TRBJ2-1
CASSLEARGTEAFF TGTGCCAGCAGCTTAGAGGCCAGGGGCACTGAAGCTTTCTTT TRBV11-3 . . TRBJ1-1
CASSPGPNSPLHF TGTGCCAGCAGCCCGGGCCCTAATTCACCCCTCCACTTT TRBV7-9 . . TRBJ1-6
CASSIRTTSYEQYF TGTGCCAGTAGTATCCGGACTACCTCCTACGAGCAGTACTTC TRBV19 . . TRBJ2-7
CASSLSLGNTIYF TGTGCCAGCAGCTTAAGTTTGGGAAACACCATATATTTT TRBV7-3 . . TRBJ1-3
CASSLVRGNTEAFF TGTGCCAGCAGCTTGGTAAGAGGGAACACTGAAGCTTTCTTT TRBV5-5 . . TRBJ1-1
CASSLSGAETQYF TGTGCCAGCAGCTTGTCAGGGGCAGAGACCCAGTACTTC TRBV5-6 . . TRBJ2-5
CASSEVLGGQTGELFF TGTGCCAGCAGTGAGGTACTCGGGGGCCAAACCGGGGAGCTGTTTTTT TRBV2 . few TRBJ2-2
CASSGLQGDTQYF TGTGCCAGCAGCGGATTACAGGGAGATACGCAGTATTTT TRBV11-2 . . TRBJ2-3
CASSVGEFEVLSYGYTF TGTGCCAGCAGCGTAGGAGAATTCGAGGTTTTGAGCTATGGCTACACCTTC TRBV9 . . TRBJ1-2
CASSLNPGQALGYF TGCGCCAGCAGCTTGAACCCGGGACAGGCCTTGGGGTACTTC TRBV5-1 TRBD1 . TRBJ2-7
CASSLEVGVNYGYTF TGTGCCAGCAGCTTGGAGGTCGGGGTTAACTATGGCTACACCTTC TRBV7-9 . . TRBJ1-2
CASSFAGNYGYTF TGCGCCAGCAGCTTTGCAGGAAATTATGGCTACACCTTC TRBV5-1 . . TRBJ1-2
CASRPMADTQYF TGTGCCAGCAGACCGATGGCAGATACGCAGTATTTT TRBV2 . . TRBJ2-3
CASSPQQNTEAFF TGTGCCAGCTCACCACAGCAGAACACTGAAGCTTTCTTT TRBV18 . . TRBJ1-1
CASMGLLGIAYEQYF TGTGCCAGCATGGGACTTTTGGGGATAGCCTACGAGCAGTACTTC TRBV25-1 . . TRBJ2-7
CASSYGGTGELFF TGTGCCAGCAGTTACGGGGGAACCGGGGAGCTGTTTTTT TRBV6-5 . once TRBJ2-2
CASSLDWRLVIQETQYF TGTGCCAGCAGCTTGGACTGGCGGTTAGTGATCCAAGAGACCCAGTACTTC TRBV5-8 . . TRBJ2-5
CASRPQEGVVSPLHF TGCGCCAGCAGACCTCAAGAAGGAGTTGTTTCACCCCTCCACTTT TRBV5-1 . . TRBJ1-6
CAISAAGSTDTQYF TGTGCCATCAGCGCAGCGGGGAGCACAGATACGCAGTATTTT TRBV10-3 TRBD2 . TRBJ2-3
CASSPTDRGFPRDEQFF TGTGCCAGCAGTCCAACCGACAGGGGGTTCCCCAGGGATGAGCAGTTCTTC TRBV27 TRBD1 . TRBJ2-1
CASSVTGETEAFF TGCGCCAGCAGCGTGACAGGGGAGACTGAAGCTTTCTTT TRBV5-1 TRBD1 . TRBJ1-1
CAWTDVWVGTYEQYF TGTGCCTGGACGGATGTCTGGGTGGGGACCTACGAGCAGTACTTC TRBV30 . . TRBJ2-7
CASSFESTQYF TGTGCCAGCAGCTTCGAAAGTACGCAGTACTTC TRBV11-2 . . TRBJ2-7
CAWGTGNTEAFF TGTGCCTGGGGTACAGGGAACACTGAAGCTTTCTTT TRBV30 . . TRBJ1-1
CASSLTPVGGYTF TGTGCCAGCAGCTTGACGCCAGTCGGGGGCTACACCTTC TRBV7-3 . . TRBJ1-2
CASSQDVGSINEQFF TGTGCCAGCAGCCAAGACGTTGGTAGCATCAATGAGCAGTTCTTC TRBV14 . . TRBJ2-1
CASSASPKDIRDGYTF TGTGCCAGCAGCGCAAGCCCTAAGGACATCCGGGATGGCTACACCTTC TRBV5-6 . . TRBJ1-2
CAWTGGTFTDTQYF TGTGCCTGGACAGGTGGGACCTTCACAGATACGCAGTATTTT TRBV30 . . TRBJ2-3
CASSSEDTQYF TGTGCCAGCAGCTCCGAGGATACGCAGTATTTT TRBV13 . . TRBJ2-3
CAWDRILGDTQYF TGTGCCTGGGACAGGATCTTGGGAGATACGCAGTATTTT TRBV30 . . TRBJ2-3
CASSKGQGSYEKLFF TGTGCCAGCAGCAAAGGACAGGGATCCTATGAAAAACTGTTTTTT TRBV21-1 . . TRBJ1-4
CASEPGGWTEAFF TGTGCCAGCGAGCCAGGGGGTTGGACTGAAGCTTTCTTT TRBV6-1 TRBD1 . TRBJ1-1
CASSSPPLRSEQYF TGTGCCAGCAGCTCCCCACCTCTTCGTTCCGAGCAGTACTTC TRBV13 . . TRBJ2-7
CASKSPTGEAFF TGTGCCAGTAAATCGCCGACAGGTGAAGCTTTCTTT TRBV19 . few TRBJ1-1
CASIQTTNGNQPQHF TGTGCCAGTATTCAGACTACGAATGGCAATCAGCCCCAGCATTTT TRBV19 . . TRBJ1-5
CASSLARTGRYEQYF TGTGCCAGCAGCTTAGCTCGGACAGGACGCTACGAGCAGTACTTC TRBV7-2 TRBD1 . TRBJ2-7
CASSQTGGSYEQYF TGCGCCAGCAGCCAGACAGGGGGGTCCTACGAGCAGTACTTC TRBV5-1 TRBD1 few TRBJ2-7
CASSERGGLGNEQFF TGCGCCAGCAGTGAGAGAGGGGGCTTAGGGAATGAGCAGTTCTTC TRBV10-1 TRBD1 . TRBJ2-1
CASSYSAPYEQYF TGTGCCAGCAGTTACTCTGCTCCCTACGAGCAGTACTTC TRBV6-6 . . TRBJ2-7
CASSFETGKLRIYGYTF TGCGCCAGCAGCTTCGAAACAGGGAAATTGAGGATCTATGGCTACACCTTC TRBV5-1 . . TRBJ1-2
CSVGLGGSNQPQHF TGCAGCGTTGGGTTAGGGGGGAGCAATCAGCCCCAGCATTTT TRBV29-1 . . TRBJ1-5
CASSLASGVEQYF TGTGCCAGCAGCTTAGCCTCCGGGGTCGAGCAGTACTTC TRBV7-9 . . TRBJ2-7
CASSRGTGGMETQYF TGTGCCAGCAGCCGTGGGACGGGGGGCATGGAGACCCAGTACTTC TRBV2 . . TRBJ2-5